This is a list of T cell receptor beta chains from one sample in a study of response to subunit inactivated influenza vaccine. TCRdb passed the RT-PCR reads through MiXCR, listing each CDR3 protein once. The sample shows around 580,000 distinct CDR3 sequences, 14% of them seen only once. The material was PBMCs from blood, obtained approximately 13 days after vaccination. These receptors all come from a man in his fifties who received an inactivated influenza vaccine. CDR3s include the opening cysteine and the closing phenylalanine or tryptophan. D genes are given only for firm matches. A clone size is listed for some rows: how often the clone was seen (once, few, many), or a class if it is expanded.

size	V	D	J	DNA	CDR3
few	TRBV6-2/TRBV6-3	-	TRBJ1-3	TGTGCCAGCAGTTATCGTGGAGGTTCAAACACCATATATTTT	CASSYRGGSNTIYF
few	TRBV7-6	-	TRBJ2-2	TGTGCCAGCAGCTTAGGTGCAGGCCCAAACACCGGGGAGCTGTTTTTT	CASSLGAGPNTGELFF
few	TRBV7-2	-	TRBJ1-2	TGTGCCAGCAGCTCAGCCCGGGTCCAAATCTATGGCTACACCTTC	CASSSARVQIYGYTF
-	TRBV19	-	TRBJ2-2	TGTGCCAGTAGTATATCTTTCAGGGGGAACACCGGGGAGCTGTTTTTT	CASSISFRGNTGELFF
-	TRBV24-1	TRBD1	TRBJ1-2	TGTGCCACCAGTGCGGGAGGGGGCGGCTATGGCTACACCTTC	CATSAGGGGYGYTF
-	TRBV4-1	-	TRBJ1-1	TGCGCCAGCAGCCAAGACGCCTCAGGACGGCTGGGAACTGAAGCTTTCTTT	CASSQDASGRLGTEAFF
many	TRBV5-1	TRBD1	TRBJ2-2	TGCGCCAGCAGCTTCGACAGGGGAGGCACCGGGGAGCTGTTTTTT	CASSFDRGGTGELFF
-	TRBV12-3/TRBV12-4	-	TRBJ1-1	TGTGCCAGCAGTTTCTCGGGGATTGACACTGAAGCTTTCTTT	CASSFSGIDTEAFF
few	TRBV11-2	TRBD2	TRBJ2-2	TGTGCCAGCAGCTCCTGGACACTAGCGGGGGGAAACACCGGGGAGCTGTTTTTT	CASSSWTLAGGNTGELFF
few	TRBV13	-	TRBJ2-7	TGTGCCAGCAGCTTAACTGAGCGGAGCTCCTACGAGCAGTACTTC	CASSLTERSSYEQYF
few	TRBV6-5	-	TRBJ1-4	TGTGCCAGCAGTTACCGGGGCGGGAATGAAAAACTGTTTTTT	CASSYRGGNEKLFF
-	TRBV7-2	TRBD1	TRBJ2-4	TGTGCCAGCAGCTTGGGGGGACAGGGGGCAGACATTCAGTACTTC	CASSLGGQGADIQYF
few	TRBV24-1	TRBD1	TRBJ2-3	TGTGCCACCAGTGCAGGACAGGTGATCACAGATACGCAGTATTTT	CATSAGQVITDTQYF
few	TRBV4-2	-	TRBJ1-4	TGTGCCAGCAGCCAAGATTGGGGAGGGGGTAATGAAAAACTGTTTTTT	CASSQDWGGGNEKLFF
-	TRBV5-4	-	TRBJ2-3	TGTGCCAGCAGCTTGGCGTTGGGACGAGATACGCAGTATTTT	CASSLALGRDTQYF
-	TRBV11-2	TRBD2	TRBJ2-3	TGTGCCAGCAGCCAAAGGGGGAAGACTAGCGGAGTTACTAGCACAGATACGCAGTATTTT	CASSQRGKTSGVTSTDTQYF
few	TRBV7-2	TRBD2	TRBJ2-7	TGTGCCAGCAGCTCGACTAGCGGGGGGTTCGAGCAGTACTTC	CASSSTSGGFEQYF
-	TRBV28	-	TRBJ2-7	TGTGCCAGCAGTCGTGGGGATTCCTACGAGCAGTACTTC	CASSRGDSYEQYF
few	TRBV11-2	-	TRBJ1-5	TGTGCCAGCAGCTTTGTCGGACAGCCCCAGCATTTT	CASSFVGQPQHF
-	TRBV30	-	TRBJ1-2	TGTGCCTGGAGTCCCCGACCAAACTATGGCTACACCTTC	CAWSPRPNYGYTF
-	TRBV5-1	-	TRBJ1-2	TGCGCCAGCAGCTTGAGGGTCGGGTCGGACTATGGCTACACCTTC	CASSLRVGSDYGYTF
-	TRBV12-3/TRBV12-4	TRBD2	TRBJ2-1	TGTGCCAGCAGTCCCGCTACTAGCGGGAGACACAATGAGCAGTTCTTC	CASSPATSGRHNEQFF
few	TRBV10-3	-	TRBJ2-1	TGTGCCAGCCACCCCGGGACCACCGATGAGCAGTTCTTC	CASHPGTTDEQFF
few	TRBV7-2	-	TRBJ1-3	TGTGCCAGCAGCCTGACGGACCCAGACTCTGGAAACACCATATATTTT	CASSLTDPDSGNTIYF
many	TRBV7-2	TRBD2	TRBJ2-5	TGTGCCAGCAGCTTAGGAGGGACTAGCGGGAGTAAGACCCAGTACTTC	CASSLGGTSGSKTQYF
-	TRBV5-1	TRBD2	TRBJ2-3	TGCGCCAGCAGTCGGACTAGCGGGAGTAAGGGCACAGATACGCAGTATTTT	CASSRTSGSKGTDTQYF